The 16 T cell receptor beta chains below all came from one sample that was sequenced in a study of T cell clonality in common variable immunodeficiency. TCRdb's copy holds only in-frame clones and misses some; the assay was immunoSEQ multiplex PCR. The record shows about 64,000 clones for this sample, with no singletons present. Material for sequencing was peripheral blood mononuclear cells. The receptors were sampled from a person aged 18 to 69 in good health.

This clone was seen repeatedly, ten times or more. The read gets to within 3 residues of the CDR3 end, and the germline J gene fills in the rest. This chain joins TRBV20-1 and TRBJ2-1; tentative D call: TRBD2 (6 bases). The V gene lost 3 bases and the J gene lost 5 bases, with 17 bases spanning the gap. The V gene's germline CDR1 is DFQATT and CDR2 SNEGSKA (reference sequence). This CDR3 contains 15 residues. The part of the CDR3 DNA that was read is TGCAGTGCTAGGGACGGGACTCGGGGCAACAATGAG. It translates to CSARDGTRGNNE. The complete CDR3 reads CSARDGTRGNNEQFF.

Many counts were recorded for this clone. The read comes to an end 3 residues before the CDR3 does, leaving the germline J gene to fill in the end. The chain links TRBV12-3 or TRBV12-4 to TRBJ1-2; a possible D gene is TRBD1 (5 bases). V was cut by 1 base and J by 4 bases, with 13 bases left in between. The CDR3 sequence is 15 residues long. The CDR3 sequence is CASSLEGRGGYGYTF. Incomplete CDR3 DNA: TGTGCCAGCAGTTTAGAGGGGCGGGGCGGCTATGGC.

As to this clone: The read finishes 3 residues shy of the CDR3 end, and the germline J gene is used to complete it. The rearrangement uses TRBV7-6 and TRBJ2-7, with a possible D match to TRBD1 (6 bases). Germline-derived CDR1 and CDR2 are SGHVS and FNYEAQ. The CDR3 spans 14 residues. The V end was cut by 5 bases, the J end by 4 bases, with 15 bases between. Partial CDR3 DNA: TGTGCCAGCAGCCCCTCGGACAGAGAGTACGAG. Translated: CASSPSDREYE. The entire CDR3 sequence reads CASSPSDREYEQYF.

A remark on this clone: From the germline J gene comes the end of the CDR3, since the read stops 3 residues before it. V gene TRBV19 combines with J gene TRBJ2-1, with D perhaps TRBD2 (5 bases). CDR1 and CDR2 (germline): LNHDA, SQIVND (reference sequence). This CDR3 contains 12 residues. The V end was cut by 7 bases, the J end by 8 bases, with 12 bases between. The covered CDR3 bases are TGTGCCAGTAATACGGGGAGCCATGAG. Translated, it gives CASNTGSHE. The full CDR3 sequence reads CASNTGSHEQFF.

There are many counts of this clone. The sequence runs out 3 residues before the end of the CDR3; the remainder is reconstructed from the germline J gene. The chain uses TRBV19 and TRBJ2-7; the match to TRBD2 covers 10 bases. Germline lookup yields CDR1 LNHDA and CDR2 SQIVND (reference sequence). The CDR3 is 14 amino acids. Trimming cost V 5 bases and J 2 bases; bases outside gene matches: 3. The CDR3 protein is CASSRTSGAYEQYF. CDR3 bases read: TGTGCCAGTAGTCGGACTAGCGGTGCCTACGAG. Variable domain in full (rest from reference TRBV19 and TRBJ2-7): DGGITQSPKYLFRKEGQNVTLSCEQNLNHDAMYWYRQDPGQGLRLIYYSQIVNDFQKGDIAEGYSVSREKKESFPLTVTSAQKNPTAFYLCASSRTSGAYEQYFGPGTRLTVT.

Ten or more counts support this clone. The read stops 3 residues short of the end of the CDR3; the missing end is completed from the germline J gene. This rearrangement joins TRBV30 to TRBJ1-3, with a weak D call TRBD1 (6 bases). This CDR3 has 13 residues. The germline gives CDR1 GTSNPN, CDR2 SVGIG (reference sequence). CDR3 sequence reads: CAWSVGRGRAIYF. Partial CDR3 DNA: TGTGCCTGGAGTGTGGGCAGGGGAAGGGCC. Supplemented by reference TRBV30 and TRBJ1-3, the full variable domain reads SQTIHQWPATLVQPVGSPLSLECTVEGTSNPNLYWYRQAAGRGLQLLFYSVGIGQISSEVPQNLSASRPQDRQFILSSKKLLLSDSGFYLCAWSVGRGRAIYFGEGSWLTVV.

This clone was seen many times. This CDR3 reads CASSRTGEIYEQYF. The part of the CDR3 DNA that was read is TGCGCCAGCAGCCGGACAGGGGAAATCTACGAG. The chain is built from TRBV5-1 and TRBJ2-7; 9 bases are shared with TRBD1. The read gets to within 3 residues of the CDR3 end, and the germline J gene fills in the rest. The junction had 5 bases not matched to a gene; V was cut back by 4 bases and J by 3 bases. In germline, CDR1 is SGHRS, CDR2 YFSETQ. This CDR3 is built from 14 residues.

This clone has at least ten counts. Read data end 3 residues before the CDR3 end; the end is taken from the germline J gene. This chain joins TRBV7-9 and TRBJ1-2; TRBD1 agrees at 7 bases. The V gene end was trimmed by 5 bases and the J gene end by 4 bases; junction bases not matched to a gene: 4. Looked up from germline, CDR1 is SEHNR and CDR2 is FQNEAQ (reference sequence). The CDR3 has 13 amino acids. The sequenced part of the CDR3 DNA is TGTGCCAGCAGCCTACAGGGGATCTATGGC. It codes for CASSLQGIYG. In full, the CDR3 is CASSLQGIYGYTF.

This clone was counted ten times or more. The sequence runs out 3 residues before the end of the CDR3; the remainder is reconstructed from the germline J gene. The V call is TRBV7-6, the J call TRBJ2-5; TRBD2 matches at 12 bases. V gave up 5 bases and J gave up 5 bases; unmatched junction bases: 9. The germline CDR1 and CDR2 sequences are SGHVS and FNYEAQ. This CDR3 contains 16 residues. The CDR3 reads CASSPRLAGEGETQYF. CDR3 DNA (partial): TGTGCCAGCAGCCCGAGACTAGCGGGAGAAGGGGAGACC.

This clone has a count of ten or more. The read finishes 3 residues shy of the CDR3 end, and the germline J gene is used to complete it. This chain connects TRBV12-3 or TRBV12-4 to TRBJ2-7; 9 bases map to TRBD2. V gave up 5 bases and J gave up 3 bases; unmatched junction bases: 11. This CDR3 contains 16 residues. The CDR3 reads CASSPEIGTSHYEQYF. CDR3 DNA, as far as it was read: TGTGCCAGCAGTCCCGAGATTGGGACTAGCCACTACGAG.

This clone was counted many times. Coverage ceases 3 residues before the CDR3 finishes, and the germline J gene fills in the end. The J gene is TRBJ2-1, the V gene TRBV7-3; 8 bases align to TRBD1. The CDR3 sequence is 16 residues long. CDR1 is SGHTA, CDR2 FQGTGA, per germline. J was trimmed by 4 bases and V by 4 bases; bases with no gene match: 9. The CDR3 bases that were read are TGTGCCAGCAGCTGGACAGGGTATGGCCAATACAATGAG. Protein: CASSWTGYGQYNE. The CDR3 in full is CASSWTGYGQYNEQFF.

This clone was recorded many times. The read terminates 3 residues ahead of where the CDR3 ends, so the germline J gene completes it. V gene TRBV30 combines with J gene TRBJ1-1, with D unresolved. V lost 1 base and J lost 4, with 13 bases in between. There are 14 residues in the CDR3. CDR1 and CDR2 from the germline V gene are GTSNPN and SVGIG (reference sequence). This CDR3 reads CAWSEEGVGTEAFF. The CDR3 bases that were read are TGTGCCTGGAGTGAGGAGGGTGTGGGCACTGAA.

This clone was detected many times. The part of the CDR3 DNA that was read is TGCAGTGCAAGGACTAGCGGGTACAATGAG. Its translation is CSARTSGYNE. The CDR3 reads in full as CSARTSGYNEQFF. The genes are TRBV20-1 and TRBJ2-1, with TRBD2 matching 11 bases. The CDR3 end falls 3 residues outside the read, so it is completed with the germline J gene. CDR3 size: 13 residues. Trimming took 6 bases from V and 4 from J; bases not matched to a gene: 2. Per germline, CDR1 DFQATT and CDR2 SNEGSKA (reference sequence).

This clone occurred a few times. The read terminates 3 residues ahead of where the CDR3 ends, so the germline J gene completes it. J is TRBJ1-2 and V is TRBV19; D may be TRBD1 (6 bases). From germline, CDR1 is LNHDA and CDR2 SQIVND (reference sequence). This CDR3 has 18 residues. CDR3 protein: CASSPTGTRTSGYNDYTF. The CDR3 DNA, read in part, is TGTGCCAGTAGTCCGACTGGGACACGGACGTCGGGTTACAATGAC.

This clone was counted many times. The read ends 3 residues early relative to the CDR3; the germline J gene fills the gap. The genes are TRBV20-1 and TRBJ2-7; 8 bases line up with TRBD1. There are 14 residues in the CDR3. Per the germline V gene, CDR1 is DFQATT and CDR2 is SNEGSKA (reference sequence). V was pared by 4 bases and J by 0 bases, with 5 bases of the junction left unmatched. The part of the CDR3 DNA that was read is TGCAGTGCTATTCCGGGACAGGCCTCCTACGAG. It encodes CSAIPGQASYE. The full CDR3 sequence reads CSAIPGQASYEQYF.

This clone was recorded at least ten times. A read error may account for a junction end that differs from germline. The CDR3 end is not reached by the read, which stops 3 residues before it; the germline J gene fills it in. This sequence joins TRBV2 and TRBJ1-5; 7 positions match TRBD1. CDR1 and CDR2 (germline): SNHLY, FYNNEI. CDR3 length: 15 amino acids. The sequenced CDR3 bases are TGTGTCAGCAGGGAAGGGGACAGCAGCAATCAGCCC. Protein: CVSREGDSSNQP. The CDR3 reads in full as CVSREGDSSNQPQHF.